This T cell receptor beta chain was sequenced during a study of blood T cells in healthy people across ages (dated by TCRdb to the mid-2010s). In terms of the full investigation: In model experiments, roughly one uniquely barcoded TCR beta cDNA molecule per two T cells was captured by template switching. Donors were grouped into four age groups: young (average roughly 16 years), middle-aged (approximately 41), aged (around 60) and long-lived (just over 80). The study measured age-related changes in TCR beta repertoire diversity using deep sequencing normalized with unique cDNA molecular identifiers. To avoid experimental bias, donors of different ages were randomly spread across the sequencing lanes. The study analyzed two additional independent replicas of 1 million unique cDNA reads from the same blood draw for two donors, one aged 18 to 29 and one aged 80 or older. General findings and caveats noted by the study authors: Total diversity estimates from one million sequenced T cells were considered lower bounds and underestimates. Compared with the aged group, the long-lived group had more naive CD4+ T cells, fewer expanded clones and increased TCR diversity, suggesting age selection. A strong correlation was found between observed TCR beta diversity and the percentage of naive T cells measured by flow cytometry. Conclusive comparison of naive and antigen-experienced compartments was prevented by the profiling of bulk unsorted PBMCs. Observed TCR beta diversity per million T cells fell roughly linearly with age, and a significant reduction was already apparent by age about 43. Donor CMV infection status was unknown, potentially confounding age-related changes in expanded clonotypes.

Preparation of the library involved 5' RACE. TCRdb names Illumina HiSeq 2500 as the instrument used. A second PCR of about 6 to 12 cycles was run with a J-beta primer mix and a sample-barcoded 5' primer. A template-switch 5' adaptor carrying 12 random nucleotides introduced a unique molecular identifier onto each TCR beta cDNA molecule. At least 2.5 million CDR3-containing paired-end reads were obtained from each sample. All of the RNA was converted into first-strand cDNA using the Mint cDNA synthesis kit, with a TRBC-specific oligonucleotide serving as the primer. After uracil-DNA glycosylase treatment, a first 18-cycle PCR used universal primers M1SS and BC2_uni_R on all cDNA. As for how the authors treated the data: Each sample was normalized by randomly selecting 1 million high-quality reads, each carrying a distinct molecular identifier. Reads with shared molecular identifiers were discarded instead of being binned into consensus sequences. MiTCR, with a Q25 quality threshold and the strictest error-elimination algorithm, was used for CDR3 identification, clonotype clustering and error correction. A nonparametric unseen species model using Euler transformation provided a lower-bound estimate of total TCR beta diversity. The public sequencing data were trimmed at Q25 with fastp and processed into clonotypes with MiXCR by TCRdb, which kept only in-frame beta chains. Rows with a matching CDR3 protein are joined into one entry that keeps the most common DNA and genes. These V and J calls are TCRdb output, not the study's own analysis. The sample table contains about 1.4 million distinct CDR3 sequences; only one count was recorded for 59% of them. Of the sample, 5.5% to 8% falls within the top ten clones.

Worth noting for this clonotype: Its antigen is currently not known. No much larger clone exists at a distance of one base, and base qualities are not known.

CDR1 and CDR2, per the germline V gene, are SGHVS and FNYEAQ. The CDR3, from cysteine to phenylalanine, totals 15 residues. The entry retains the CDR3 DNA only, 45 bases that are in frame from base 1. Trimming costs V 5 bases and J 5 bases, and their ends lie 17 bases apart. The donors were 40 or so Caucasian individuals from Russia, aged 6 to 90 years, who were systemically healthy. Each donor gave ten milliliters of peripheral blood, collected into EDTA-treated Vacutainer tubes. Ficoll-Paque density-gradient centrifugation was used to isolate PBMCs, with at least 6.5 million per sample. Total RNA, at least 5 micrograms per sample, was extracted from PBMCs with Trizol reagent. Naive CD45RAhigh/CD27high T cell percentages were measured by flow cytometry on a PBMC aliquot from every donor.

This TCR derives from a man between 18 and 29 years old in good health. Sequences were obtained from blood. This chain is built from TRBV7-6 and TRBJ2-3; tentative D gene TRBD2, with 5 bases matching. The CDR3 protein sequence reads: CASSRGMGNGDTQYF. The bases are TGTGCCAGCAGCCGAGGGATGGGAAATGGAGATACGCAGTATTTT.